These 7 T cell receptor beta chains were sequenced from one sample in a study of spatial heterogeneity in lung cancer. TCRdb re-called the 5' RACE reads through MiXCR, storing one row per CDR3 protein. The repertoire includes 100,000 to 120,000 distinct CDR3 sequences, 11% of them detected once, and about 24% sits in the top ten. Time point described: blood at routine non-recurrence follow-up after resection. Sequencing used PBMCs, obtained at follow-up. Receptors originate from a female donor with early-stage non-small cell lung cancer.

This clonotype has just a few counts. The chain links TRBV21-1 to TRBJ2-2; the table assigns TRBD1, which was not confirmed against the DNA. TRBV21-1 is a pseudogene segment. The CDR3 extends over 14 amino acids. CDR3 loop: CASTQRGSSGELFF. The DNA of the CDR3 is TGTGCCAGCACCCAGAGGGGGAGCTCCGGGGAGCTGTTTTTT.

This clonotype was counted ten times or more. The chain is built from TRBV10-1 and TRBJ2-7; 8 nucleotides agree with TRBD1. CDR1 is WNHNN and CDR2 is SYGVQD in the germline V gene (reference sequence). CDR3 length: 13 amino acids. After removal of 6 bases from V and 2 bases from J, the junction contained 3 bases not matched to a gene. CDR3 nucleotides: TGCGCCAGCAGCCGGGGACAGGCCTACGAGCAGTACTTC. It yields the protein CASSRGQAYEQYF.

This clonotype was counted many times. This rearrangement joins TRBV20-1 to TRBJ2-1, with 10 bases aligning to TRBD2. V lost 6 bases and J lost 9; bases outside the gene matches: 14. The length of the CDR3 is 15 residues. CDR1 and CDR2 from the germline V gene are DFQATT and SNEGSKA (reference sequence). CDR3 nucleotide sequence: TGCAGTGCCCACTGGTCAAGCGGGAGGGAGGGTGAGCAGTTCTTC. This gives the protein CSAHWSSGREGEQFF.

At least ten counts were recorded for this clonotype. The chain links TRBV2 to TRBJ2-7, with D perhaps matching TRBD1 (6 bases). V lost 8 bases, J lost 5 bases, and 22 bases lay in between. CDR3 length: 15 amino acids. Per germline, CDR1 SNHLY and CDR2 FYNNEI. The CDR3 DNA is TGTGCCAGCCGCTCGATGAGGGGGAGAATCAACGAGCAGTACTTC. As protein: CASRSMRGRINEQYF.

The sample holds a few counts of this clonotype. This chain uses TRBV12-3 or TRBV12-4 with TRBJ2-3; TRBD2 agrees at 8 bases. The CDR3 extends over 14 amino acids. V lost 3 bases, J lost 6 bases, and 5 bases stayed unmatched. CDR3 sequence reads: CASSLWTSSDTQYF. CDR3 nucleotide sequence: TGTGCCAGCAGTTTGTGGACTAGCTCCGATACGCAGTATTTT.

In this sample, this clonotype turned up a few times. The chain is built from TRBV6-5 and TRBJ1-3; tentatively, D is TRBD1 (5 bases). In germline, CDR1 is MNHEY, CDR2 SVGAGI. The V end was cut by 2 bases, the J end by 0 bases, with 8 bases between. The CDR3 extends over 15 amino acids. The CDR3 reads CASSYEGVSGNTIYF. The CDR3 DNA reads TGTGCCAGCAGTTACGAAGGGGTCTCTGGAAACACCATATATTTT.

The chain joins TRBV20-1 to TRBJ1-4, with D possibly TRBD1 on 6 matching bases. Germline V CDR1 and CDR2: DFQATT, SNEGSKA (reference sequence). The CDR3 consists of 14 residues. The V end lost 3 bases, the J end lost 5 bases, and 13 bases lay between the germline ends. CDR3 bases: TGCAGTGCTAGTAGGACAGCCTTAAATGAAAAACTGTTTTTT. Residues: CSASRTALNEKLFF.